This T cell receptor (beta chain) was recorded in a study of early T cells in non-severe SARS-CoV-2 infection. TCRdb ran MiXCR on the 5' RACE reads and lists one entry per CDR3 protein. The data show 65,000 to 85,000 distinct CDR3 sequences, around 13% seen once. This CDR3 is 12 amino acids long. V was cut by 3 bases and J by 7 bases, with 6 bases left in between. The germline V gene has CDR1 SEHNR and CDR2 FQNEAQ (reference sequence). The TCR originated in an adult who was a healthcare worker with PCR-confirmed SARS-CoV-2 infection or an uninfected control (not recorded which). The V and J genes are TRBV7-9 and TRBJ1-4; D is uncertain. The sequenced sample was whole blood. The CDR3 spells CASSFWGEKLFF. CDR3 in DNA: TGTGCCAGCAGCTTTTGGGGTGAAAAACTGTTTTTT.